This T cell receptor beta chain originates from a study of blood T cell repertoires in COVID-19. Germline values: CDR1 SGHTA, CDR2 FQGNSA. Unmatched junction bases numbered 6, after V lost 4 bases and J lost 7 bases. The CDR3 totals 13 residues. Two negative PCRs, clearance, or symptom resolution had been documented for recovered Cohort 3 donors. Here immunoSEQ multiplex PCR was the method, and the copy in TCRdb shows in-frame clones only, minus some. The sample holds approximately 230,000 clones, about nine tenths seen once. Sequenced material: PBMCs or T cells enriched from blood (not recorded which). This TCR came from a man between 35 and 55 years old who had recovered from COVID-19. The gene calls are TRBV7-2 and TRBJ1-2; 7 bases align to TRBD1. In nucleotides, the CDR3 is TGTGCCAGCAGCTCAGACAGGGATCGTGGCTACACCTTC. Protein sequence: CASSSDRDRGYTF.